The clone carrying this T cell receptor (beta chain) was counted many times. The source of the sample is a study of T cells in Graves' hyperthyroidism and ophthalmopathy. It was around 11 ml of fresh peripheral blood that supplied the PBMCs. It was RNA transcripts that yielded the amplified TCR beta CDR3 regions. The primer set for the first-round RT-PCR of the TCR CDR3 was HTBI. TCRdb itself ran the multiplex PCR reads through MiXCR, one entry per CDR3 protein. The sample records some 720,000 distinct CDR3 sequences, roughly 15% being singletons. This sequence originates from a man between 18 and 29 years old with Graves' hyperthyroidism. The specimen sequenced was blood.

The CDR3 DNA reads TGTGCCAGCAGTCAGCTAGCGGGGTACTACAATGAGCAGTTCTTC. Protein product: CASSQLAGYYNEQFF. V and J are TRBV28 and TRBJ2-1; 9 bases match TRBD2. Germline CDR1 MDHEN, CDR2 SYDVKM. With 5 bases clipped from V and 3 bases from J, the junction kept 5 bases outside the gene matches. The CDR3 is made up of 15 amino acids.